The next 2 T cell receptor beta chains were all read from a single sample in a study of blood T cell repertoires in COVID-19. The table came from immunoSEQ multiplex PCR; TCRdb's copy has only in-frame clones and leaves some out. The table includes about 87,000 clones, around 90% detected once. Sequences were obtained from peripheral blood. All receptors come from a man younger than 30 with COVID-19, enrolled during active disease.

This chain joins TRBV28 and TRBJ2-1, with 9 bases that match TRBD2. Germline V gene data show CDR1 as MDHEN and CDR2 as SYDVKM. The CDR3 consists of 15 residues. V lost 6 bases, J lost 4 bases, and 7 bases stayed unmatched. The CDR3 loop is CASRGGLAGYNEQFF. In nucleotides, the CDR3 is TGTGCCAGCAGGGGGGGGCTAGCGGGGTACAATGAGCAGTTCTTC.

The chain carries TRBV18 and TRBJ2-5, with 9 bases matching TRBD1. The CDR3 totals 15 residues. Germline values: CDR1 KGHSH, CDR2 LQKENI. Trimming cost V 4 bases and J 2 bases; bases outside gene matches: 5. In DNA, the CDR3 is TGTGCCAGCTCACAGCGGGACAGGGCTCAAGAGACCCAGTACTTC. This translates into CASSQRDRAQETQYF.